The rows below give T cell receptor beta chains drawn from one sample of a study of blood T cell repertoires in COVID-19. Repertoires were generated with immunoSEQ multiplex PCR, while TCRdb's copy carries only in-frame clones and drops some. Here the sample spans a few hundred thousand clones, around 90% being singletons. The sequenced sample was PBMCs or T cells enriched from blood (not recorded which). The receptors come from a man younger than 40 who had been exposed to COVID-19. Both conserved end residues are trimmed from each CDR3. D genes are given only for firm matches. Clone size is stated in some rows and not others, as once, few, many or a class when expanded.

-	TRBV29-1	TRBJ2-7	TRBD1	STRTGYEQY
-	TRBV7-2	TRBJ1-1	TRBD1	ASSFTLDRGPEAF
-	TRBV5-6	TRBJ1-1	-	ASMRRRDTEAF
-	TRBV7-2	TRBJ1-4	TRBD1	ASSRAGGPREKLF
-	TRBV5-1	TRBJ2-7	-	ASSLDRQNPLYEQY
few	TRBV21-1	TRBJ1-1	-	ASNGTGPNTEAF
-	TRBV3-1/TRBV3-2	TRBJ1-5	-	ASSYGQPQPQH
-	TRBV4-3	TRBJ1-6	-	ASSQDLVGANSPLH
-	TRBV1	TRBJ1-1	-	TSFKRGKNTEAF
-	TRBV7-2	TRBJ2-5	-	ASSSLPRGETQY
-	TRBV12-3/TRBV12-4	TRBJ1-6	-	ATGRQANSPLH